The text below deals with one TCR beta chain. This specimen belongs to a study of T cell responses to AZD1222 COVID-19 vaccine. The V and J ends lost 5 bases and 8 bases, in that order; junction bases with no gene match: 10. Per germline, CDR1 SGHDN and CDR2 FVKESK. This CDR3 is 16 amino acids long. Here immunoSEQ multiplex PCR was the method, and the copy in TCRdb shows in-frame clones only, minus some. This table holds 150,000 or so clones, roughly nine tenths found once. The sample was peripheral blood, taken on day 0 of AZD1222 vaccination. This TCR derives from an adult in good health. The rearrangement uses TRBV14 and TRBJ1-3; 12 positions match TRBD1. CDR3 region: CASSLKPGQGAYTIYF. The CDR3 region has the DNA TGTGCCAGCAGCTTGAAGCCGGGACAGGGGGCGTACACCATATATTTT. Based on the CDR3 plus reference TRBV14 and TRBJ1-3, the full variable domain is EAGVTQFPSHSVIEKGQTVTLRCDPISGHDNLYWYRRVMGKEIKFLLHFVKESKQDESGMPNNRFLAERTGGTYSTLKVQPAELEDSGVYFCASSLKPGQGAYTIYFGEGSWLTVV.